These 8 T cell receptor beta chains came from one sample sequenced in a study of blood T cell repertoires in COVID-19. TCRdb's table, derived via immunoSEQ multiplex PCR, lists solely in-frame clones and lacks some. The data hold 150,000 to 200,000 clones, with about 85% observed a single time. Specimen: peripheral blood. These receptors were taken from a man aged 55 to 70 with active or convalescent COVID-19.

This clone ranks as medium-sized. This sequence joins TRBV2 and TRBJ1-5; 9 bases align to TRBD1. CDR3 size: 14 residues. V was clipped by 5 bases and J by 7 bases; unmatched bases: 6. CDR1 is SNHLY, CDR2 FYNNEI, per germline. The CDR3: CASSITGGGQPQHF. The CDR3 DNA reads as TGTGCCAGCAGTATAACAGGGGGCGGGCAGCCCCAGCATTTT.

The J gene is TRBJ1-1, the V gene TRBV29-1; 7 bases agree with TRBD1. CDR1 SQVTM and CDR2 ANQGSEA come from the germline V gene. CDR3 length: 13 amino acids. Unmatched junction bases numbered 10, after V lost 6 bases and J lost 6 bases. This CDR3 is CSVFQLQGSEAFF. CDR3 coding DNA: TGCAGCGTCTTTCAATTACAGGGGTCTGAAGCTTTCTTT.

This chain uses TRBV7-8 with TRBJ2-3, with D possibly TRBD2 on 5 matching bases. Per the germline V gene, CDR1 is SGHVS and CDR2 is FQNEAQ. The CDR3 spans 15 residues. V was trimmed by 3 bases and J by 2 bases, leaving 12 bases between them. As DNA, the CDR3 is TGTGCCAGCAGCTTCCCACTAGGGATCACAGATACGCAGTATTTT. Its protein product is CASSFPLGITDTQYF.

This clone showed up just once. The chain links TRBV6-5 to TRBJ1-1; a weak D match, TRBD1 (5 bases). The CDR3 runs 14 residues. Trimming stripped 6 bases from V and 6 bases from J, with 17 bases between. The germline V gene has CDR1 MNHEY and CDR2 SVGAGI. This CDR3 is CASSAQGIPAEAFF. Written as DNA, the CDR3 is TGTGCCAGCAGCGCTCAGGGCATCCCCGCTGAAGCTTTCTTT.

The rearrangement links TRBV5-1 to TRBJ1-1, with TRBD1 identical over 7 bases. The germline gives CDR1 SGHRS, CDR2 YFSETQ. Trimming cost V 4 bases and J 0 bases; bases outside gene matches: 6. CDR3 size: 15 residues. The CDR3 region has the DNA TGCGCCAGCAGCCTCCGGACAGGTCTGAACACTGAAGCTTTCTTT. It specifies CASSLRTGLNTEAFF.

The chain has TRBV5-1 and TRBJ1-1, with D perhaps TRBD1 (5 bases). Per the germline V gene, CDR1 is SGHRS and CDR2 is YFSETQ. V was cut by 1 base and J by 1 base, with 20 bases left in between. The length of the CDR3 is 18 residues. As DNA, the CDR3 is TGCGCCAGCAGCTTGAGTGGTAGTGGGAGGGGCAGGAACACTGAAGCTTTCTTT. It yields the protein CASSLSGSGRGRNTEAFF.

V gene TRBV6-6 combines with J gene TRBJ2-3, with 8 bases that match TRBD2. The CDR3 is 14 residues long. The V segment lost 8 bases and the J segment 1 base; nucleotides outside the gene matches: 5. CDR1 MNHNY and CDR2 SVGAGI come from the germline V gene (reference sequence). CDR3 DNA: TGTGCCAGCGTCCATAGCGGGGGCACAGATACGCAGTATTTT. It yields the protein CASVHSGGTDTQYF.

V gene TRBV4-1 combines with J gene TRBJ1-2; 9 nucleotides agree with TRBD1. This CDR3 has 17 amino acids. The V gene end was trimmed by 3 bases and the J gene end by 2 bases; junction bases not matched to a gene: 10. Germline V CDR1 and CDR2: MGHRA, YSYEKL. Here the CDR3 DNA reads TGCGCCAGCAGCCAGCCGGGACAGGGAAAAACGAACTATGGCTACACCTTC. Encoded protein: CASSQPGQGKTNYGYTF.